This T cell receptor (beta chain) was found in a study of cytomegalovirus exposure and HLA in healthy donors. Across the study: Earlier sequencing of about 200 million T cells yielded around 100 million unique TCR beta sequences.

PCR employed 60 Vbeta and 13 Jbeta primers. Assay: immunoSEQ multiplex PCR; the TCRdb copy retains only in-frame clones and omits some. Here the sample spans some 150,000 clones, approximately 82% being singletons. About this clone itself: What it binds is unknown.

General study findings and limits: What a later analysis showed was that several of the most significant clusters appeared linked to common viral pathogens.

CDR1 and CDR2 (germline): SGHTA, FQGTGA. The CDR3 is 15 amino acids. V was pared by 4 bases and J by 6 bases, with 18 bases between. Sampled while nominally healthy, donors likely had unrecorded immune exposures. The sequencing sample was made of PBMCs. The chain employs TRBV7-3 and TRBJ1-2; D may be TRBD1 (5 bases). The receptor comes from a woman aged 40 to 50 in good health and CMV-seronegative. The CDR3 spells CASSSGRSRADGYTF. For the CDR3, the DNA is TGTGCCAGCAGCTCCGGTCGGTCCAGGGCCGATGGCTACACCTTC.